This TCR beta chain was sequenced in a study of T cells in localized non-small cell lung cancer. The assay was immunoSEQ multiplex PCR, and TCRdb's table has in-frame clones only and misses some. The repertoire holds 2,100 or so clones, with about 40% as singletons. CDR3 length: 13 residues. Trimming cost V 6 bases and J 1 base; bases outside gene matches: 1. Germline CDR1 is SQVTM and CDR2 is ANQGSEA. The V call is TRBV29-1, the J call TRBJ2-5; TRBD2 matches 11 bases. The TCR was taken from a male donor aged 60 or older with stage II squamous cell lung carcinoma. The specimen was lung tumor tissue, collected before any cancer treatment. The chain's CDR3 is CSVGTSGQETQYF. The CDR3 coding sequence is TGCAGCGTCGGGACTAGCGGCCAAGAGACCCAGTACTTC.